This T cell receptor beta chain was sequenced during a study of cytomegalovirus exposure and HLA in healthy donors. The PCR was carried out with 60 Vbeta primers and 13 Jbeta primers. Some clones are missing from TCRdb's copy, which holds only in-frame ones; the method was immunoSEQ multiplex PCR. The sample records approximately 160,000 clones, around 85% being singletons. With V trimmed by 4 bases and J by 4 bases, 13 bases remained unmatched. Germline CDR1 is SGHRS and CDR2 is YFSETQ. The CDR3 extends over 16 amino acids. The gene calls are TRBV5-1 and TRBJ1-1; 7 bases align to TRBD1. The sample consisted of PBMCs. This TCR derives from a human donor in good health. In DNA, the CDR3 is TGCGCCAGCAGCCCCGGGGGGGCAGGGGGGACCACTGAAGCTTTCTTT. The encoded protein is CASSPGGAGGTTEAFF.